Listed below are T cell receptor beta chains from one sample, sequenced in a study of post-analysis software for immune sequencing data. TCRdb used MiXCR to reprocess the PCR reads, holding one entry per CDR3 protein. Of hundreds of thousands of distinct CDR3 sequences in the sample, approximately 30% were seen once. The sequenced material came from blood. The receptors stem from a girl aged 10-17 years with multiple sclerosis. CDR3s include the opening cysteine and the closing phenylalanine or tryptophan. A D gene is named only where the DNA matches it firmly. Size values are once, few and many counts, or a class for expanded clones, and some rows have none.

size,V,D,J,CDR3,DNA
-,TRBV5-1,-,TRBJ1-6,CASSSMSSYNSPLHF,TGCGCCAGCAGCTCGATGAGCTCCTATAATTCACCCCTCCACTTT
few,TRBV20-1,TRBD1,TRBJ1-5,CSAKMGQGVYQPQHF,TGCAGTGCTAAGATGGGACAGGGGGTTTATCAGCCCCAGCATTTT
few,TRBV6-1,-,TRBJ1-4,CASSDRVRDEKLFF,TGTGCCAGCAGTGACAGGGTGAGAGATGAAAAACTGTTTTTT
-,TRBV11-2,-,TRBJ2-1,CASSFGRTNNEQFF,TGTGCCAGCAGCTTCGGCAGGACGAACAATGAGCAGTTCTTC
-,TRBV5-1,-,TRBJ2-1,CASSLGLARGVFDEQFF,TGCGCCAGCAGCTTGGGCCTTGCGCGGGGAGTATTCGATGAGCAGTTCTTC
-,TRBV5-1,TRBD1,TRBJ2-1,CASNPGGNEQFF,TGCGCCAGCAATCCAGGGGGAAATGAGCAGTTCTTC
few,TRBV20-1,TRBD1,TRBJ1-6,CSARTGTGAMRSPLHF,TGCAGTGCCCGGACCGGGACAGGGGCGATGAGGTCACCCCTCCACTTT
few,TRBV24-1,-,TRBJ2-7,CATSDSGDLHPDEQYF,TGTGCCACCAGTGATTCCGGGGACCTACACCCGGACGAGCAGTACTTC
-,TRBV18,-,TRBJ1-5,CASSPGDGNQPQHF,TGTGCCAGCTCACCGGGGGACGGCAATCAGCCCCAGCATTTT
few,TRBV10-3,-,TRBJ1-4,CAISEGSNDEKLFF,TGTGCCATCAGTGAAGGGAGCAATGATGAAAAACTGTTTTTT
-,TRBV20-1,TRBD2,TRBJ2-3,CSARETRTSGRTQYF,TGCAGTGCTAGAGAAACAAGGACTAGCGGGCGTACGCAGTATTTT
few,TRBV7-2,-,TRBJ1-1,CASSPRSFFGEAFF,TGTGCCAGCAGCCCGAGAAGCTTTTTTGGCGAAGCTTTCTTT
-,TRBV9,-,TRBJ2-2,CASSAWPKGKAGELFF,TGTGCCAGCAGCGCGTGGCCGAAGGGCAAGGCCGGGGAGCTGTTTTTT
-,TRBV12-3/TRBV12-4,-,TRBJ1-1,CASRTTVSGAEAFF,TGTGCCAGCAGGACCACAGTTTCCGGGGCGGAAGCTTTCTTT
-,TRBV10-3,TRBD1,TRBJ2-1,CAISESTGGRYNEQFF,TGTGCCATCAGTGAGTCAACAGGGGGACGCTACAATGAGCAGTTCTTC
-,TRBV11-2,TRBD2,TRBJ2-1,CASSSGLAGGRQFF,TGTGCCAGCAGCTCGGGACTAGCGGGAGGCCGGCAGTTCTTC
few,TRBV20-1,-,TRBJ2-5,CSARVRRGETQYF,TGCAGTGCTAGAGTTAGGCGAGGGGAGACCCAGTACTTC
-,TRBV28,-,TRBJ1-1,CASSFADQNLAFF,TGTGCCAGCAGTTTTGCCGACCAAAATCTGGCTTTCTTT
-,TRBV7-2,TRBD1,TRBJ2-3,CASSLAPGQDLADTQYF,TGTGCCAGCAGCTTAGCCCCCGGACAGGACCTGGCAGATACGCAGTATTTT
-,TRBV24-1,-,TRBJ2-2,CATSDLGQRSAEELFF,TGTGCCACCAGTGATTTGGGCCAGCGCTCGGCCGAGGAGCTGTTTTTT
-,TRBV6-5,TRBD1,TRBJ1-1,CASSYQGDTGAFF,TGTGCCAGCAGTTACCAGGGGGACACTGGAGCTTTCTTT
few,TRBV25-1,-,TRBJ2-3,CASSPYGGDTQYF,TGTGCCAGCTCCCCCTACGGGGGAGATACGCAGTATTTT
few,TRBV28,-,TRBJ2-3,CASSMMKDTQYF,TGTGCCAGCAGTATGATGAAAGATACGCAGTATTTT
-,TRBV6-5,-,TRBJ1-3,CASSQTVSGNTIYF,TGTGCCAGCAGCCAGACGGTCTCTGGAAACACCATATATTTT
-,TRBV12-3/TRBV12-4,-,TRBJ1-5,CASRQTGTSGQPQHF,TGTGCCAGCAGACAGACCGGGACTTCGGGTCAGCCCCAGCATTTT
-,TRBV12-3/TRBV12-4,-,TRBJ2-4,CASSLVGGAGIQYF,TGTGCCAGCAGTTTAGTTGGGGGGGCAGGCATTCAGTACTTC
few,TRBV3-1,-,TRBJ2-7,CASSQGSGTEQYF,TGTGCCAGCAGCCAAGGGTCAGGGACCGAGCAGTACTTC
few,TRBV7-2,TRBD2,TRBJ2-5,CASSYGLAGRGAETQYF,TGTGCCAGCAGCTACGGACTAGCGGGGAGAGGGGCAGAGACCCAGTACTTC
-,TRBV6-5,-,TRBJ1-1,CASSYSRQTEAFF,TGTGCCAGCAGTTACTCCCGACAGACTGAAGCTTTCTTT
many,TRBV4-3,-,TRBJ2-1,CASSHTSRSSNEQFF,TGCGCCAGCAGCCACACTAGCCGGAGCTCCAATGAGCAGTTCTTC
-,TRBV28,-,TRBJ1-4,CASSLILVRPEKLFF,TGTGCCAGCAGTTTAATATTGGTCAGGCCTGAAAAACTGTTTTTT
few,TRBV9,TRBD2,TRBJ2-5,CASSAATSGRGMETQYF,TGTGCCAGCAGCGCGGCGACTAGCGGGAGGGGGATGGAGACCCAGTACTTC
-,TRBV12-3/TRBV12-4,TRBD1,TRBJ2-3,CASSFGTGKTDAQYF,TGTGCCAGCAGTTTCGGGACAGGGAAAACAGATGCGCAGTATTTT
few,TRBV29-1,-,TRBJ1-4,CSVGLQGRTNEKLFF,TGCAGCGTTGGACTCCAGGGGAGAACTAACGAAAAACTGTTTTTT
many,TRBV18,-,TRBJ2-5,CASSPTLGKETQYF,TGTGCCAGCTCACCTACCCTAGGCAAAGAGACCCAGTACTTC
-,TRBV10-3,TRBD1,TRBJ2-5,CATDRGTGNEQYF,TGTGCCACCGACAGGGGGACAGGCAATGAGCAGTACTTC
few,TRBV7-9,-,TRBJ1-2,CASSSRRFNYGYTF,TGTGCCAGCAGCTCCAGGCGTTTTAACTATGGCTACACCTTC
few,TRBV20-1,-,TRBJ1-4,CSASRGGLFF,TGCAGTGCTAGCCGGGGAGGACTGTTTTTT
-,TRBV12-3/TRBV12-4,-,TRBJ2-2,CASSFLTGELFF,TGTGCCAGCAGTTTTCTCACCGGGGAGCTGTTTTTT
few,TRBV4-1,-,TRBJ1-4,CASSQDLRRKLFF,TGCGCCAGCAGCCAAGACCTCCGAAGAAAACTGTTTTTT
-,TRBV5-1,TRBD2,TRBJ2-1,CASSFTSGLSYNEQFF,TGCGCCAGCAGCTTCACTAGCGGGTTGTCCTACAATGAGCAGTTCTTC
-,TRBV10-3,TRBD1,TRBJ1-2,CAISDYGQGQTLDYGYTF,TGTGCCATCAGTGATTATGGACAGGGACAGACGTTAGACTATGGCTACACCTTC
-,TRBV6-6,-,TRBJ2-7,CASSSRGLLEDYEQYF,TGTGCCAGCAGTTCCCGGGGTCTGCTGGAAGACTACGAGCAGTACTTC
-,TRBV5-6,TRBD1,TRBJ2-3,CASDTAGQVGTDTQYF,TGTGCCAGCGACACCGCGGGACAGGTCGGCACAGATACGCAGTATTTT
-,TRBV12-3/TRBV12-4,TRBD2,TRBJ2-2,CASTHRRETSGPNTGELFF,TGTGCCAGCACCCACCGAAGGGAGACTAGCGGCCCGAACACCGGGGAGCTGTTTTTT
-,TRBV10-3,-,TRBJ1-2,CAISGTDNYGYTF,TGTGCCATCAGCGGGACGGACAACTATGGCTACACCTTC
few,TRBV27,TRBD1,TRBJ2-3,CASSFMDRGADTQYF,TGTGCCAGCAGTTTTATGGACAGGGGGGCAGATACGCAGTATTTT
-,TRBV28,-,TRBJ1-1,CASNTGISEAFF,TGTGCCAGCAACACAGGGATCTCTGAAGCTTTCTTT
-,TRBV5-1,TRBD2,TRBJ2-3,CASSSTSGGYTDTQYF,TGCGCCAGCAGCTCGACTAGCGGGGGATACACAGATACGCAGTATTTT
few,TRBV5-1,-,TRBJ2-5,CASSRAGHQETQYF,TGCGCCAGCAGCCGGGCAGGGCACCAAGAGACCCAGTACTTC
-,TRBV5-1,TRBD1,TRBJ1-1,CASSSLTGMNTEAFF,TGCGCCAGCAGCTCCCTGACAGGGATGAACACTGAAGCTTTCTTT
few,TRBV4-1,-,TRBJ1-1,CASSQVQGHGTEAFF,TGCGCCAGCAGCCAAGTCCAGGGGCATGGCACTGAAGCTTTCTTT
few,TRBV20-1,-,TRBJ1-4,CSARADPNEKLFF,TGCAGTGCTAGAGCGGACCCTAATGAAAAACTGTTTTTT
-,TRBV29-1,TRBD2,TRBJ2-1,CSVDLAAEQFF,TGCAGCGTTGACCTAGCGGCTGAGCAGTTCTTC
-,TRBV6-1,TRBD2,TRBJ2-7,CASKVASGATYEQYF,TGTGCCAGCAAAGTAGCTAGCGGGGCTACCTACGAGCAGTACTTC
-,TRBV5-1,TRBD1,TRBJ2-5,CASTRGQQETQYF,TGCGCCAGCACCCGGGGACAGCAAGAGACCCAGTACTTC
few,TRBV3-1,-,TRBJ2-3,CASSQVMGEDTQYF,TGTGCCAGCAGCCAAGTCATGGGAGAAGATACGCAGTATTTT
-,TRBV24-1,TRBD1,TRBJ1-1,CATSHRGNTEAFF,TGTGCCACCAGCCACAGGGGGAATACTGAAGCTTTCTTT
-,TRBV7-2,TRBD2,TRBJ2-1,CASSPGTSGRPYNEQFF,TGTGCCAGCAGCCCCGGGACTAGCGGGAGACCCTACAATGAGCAGTTCTTC
-,TRBV6-4,TRBD2,TRBJ2-3,CASSATSGRPDTQYF,TGTGCCAGCAGTGCTACTAGCGGTCGACCTGATACGCAGTATTTT